One sample yielded the 4 T cell receptor beta chains listed below, sequenced in a study of T cell changes during pregnancy in multiple sclerosis. Assay: immunoSEQ multiplex PCR; the TCRdb copy retains only in-frame clones and omits some. This sample has 100,000 or so clones; roughly 94% occur once, and the top ten carry roughly 1.7%. Sequenced here: peripheral blood, sampled after pregnancy. These receptors were taken from a female donor in good health, enrolled as a control in a pregnancy study.

The CDR3 DNA sequence: TGCGCCAGCAGCTTGGTCGCAGTATTGGCGCGGCGAAACTATGGCTACACCTTC. Translation: CASSLVAVLARRNYGYTF. The V gene is TRBV5-1, the J gene TRBJ1-2; no clear D. Per germline, CDR1 SGHRS and CDR2 YFSETQ. This CDR3 spans 18 amino acids. Trimming shortened V by 0 bases and J by 2 bases, and 20 bases separated the two germline ends.

This chain's CDR3 is CASRPWEGTTNYGYTF. The CDR3 DNA follows: TGTGCCAGCAGACCTTGGGAGGGGACAACTAACTATGGCTACACCTTC. The chain links TRBV28 to TRBJ1-2; TRBD1 might be the D (6 bases). The CDR3 is 16 amino acids. Trimming shortened V by 6 bases and J by 0 bases, and 17 bases separated the two germline ends. The germline V gene encodes CDR1 MDHEN and CDR2 SYDVKM.

The genes are TRBV28 and TRBJ2-1, with a possible D match to TRBD2 (6 bases). The germline V gene has CDR1 MDHEN and CDR2 SYDVKM. With 2 bases removed from V and 7 bases from J, the gap between germline ends came to 12 bases. The CDR3 spans 14 residues. CDR3 in amino acids: CASSLAGTLNEQFF. DNA for the CDR3: TGTGCCAGCAGTTTAGCGGGAACCTTGAATGAGCAGTTCTTC.

A single count supports this clone. This chain joins TRBV19 and TRBJ1-5; possibly TRBD1 for D (5 bases). The CDR3 runs to 13 residues. Trimming cost V 4 bases and J 6 bases, with 10 bases left between them. CDR1 is LNHDA and CDR2 is SQIVND in the germline V gene (reference sequence). The CDR3 reads CASSTGKGQPQHF. In DNA, the CDR3 is TGTGCCAGTAGTACAGGGAAGGGTCAGCCCCAGCATTTT.